This T cell receptor (beta chain) comes out of a study of identical twins. The CDR3 length is 13 residues. V lost 6 bases, J lost 4 bases, and 16 bases lay in between. Germline V lookup: CDR1 DFQATT, CDR2 SNEGSKA (reference sequence). TCRdb reanalysed the 5' RACE reads using MiXCR and keeps one entry per CDR3 protein. The table shows roughly 1,500,000 distinct CDR3 sequences, with about 32% occurring only once. The sample consisted of cord blood. J is TRBJ2-7 and V is TRBV20-1, with D unclear. This sequence originates from a newborn girl in good health. DNA of the CDR3: TGCAGTGCCAGATACAAGAGAGAGTACGAGCAGTACTTC. Protein: CSARYKREYEQYF.